The 5 T cell receptor beta chains given below trace back to one sample, sequenced in a study of long-term antiretroviral therapy in people with HIV (dated by TCRdb to 2021 to 2024). The immunoSEQ hsTCRB v3.0 assay was used at survey level resolution to sequence the TRB variable region. Here the immuneACCESS table is served through TCRdb, limited to in-frame sequences with V and J called. Missing clones are a known gap in these copies; in checked studies unresolved V genes cover under half, and the rest lacks a known reason. The sample has approximately 29,000 clones on record, 87% of them singletons. The ten largest clones represent 10% to 15% of the sample. The specimen comprised unsorted PBMCs, sampled 1.1 years after starting antiretroviral therapy. These receptor sequences come from a man between 18 and 29 years old with HIV.

The V call is TRBV27, the J call TRBJ2-5; D is possibly TRBD2 (7 bases). V was trimmed by 2 bases and J by 6 bases, leaving 19 bases between them. Germline V gives CDR1 MNHEY, CDR2 SMNVEV (reference sequence). The CDR3 is 16 amino acids. The CDR3 DNA reads TGTGCCAGCAGTTTAGGGGGGGGGCCTGGTCGGAAGACCCAGTACTTC. This codes for CASSLGGGPGRKTQYF.

The gene calls are TRBV2 and TRBJ2-7; 8 nucleotides match TRBD2. CDR1 and CDR2 from the germline V gene are SNHLY and FYNNEI. The CDR3 sequence is 14 residues long. Trimming at V came to 2 bases and at J to 3 bases, leaving 3 bases not matched to a gene. CDR3 DNA sequence: TGTGCCAGCAGTGAACTAGCGGGCCGCTACGAGCAGTACTTC. Translating it yields CASSELAGRYEQYF.

This clone has only one observation. V usage is TRBV6-1 and J usage is TRBJ1-5; D gene uncertain. Trimming left V 10 bases short and J 0 bases short, with 13 bases between. This CDR3 comprises 14 residues. Germline lookup yields CDR1 MNHNS and CDR2 SASEGT. DNA of the CDR3: TGTGCCACCAAAGAAAGGGATAGCAATCAGCCCCAGCATTTT. Protein sequence: CATKERDSNQPQHF.

CDR3 protein: CAWSRGRTEAFF. In nucleotides, the CDR3 is TGTGCCTGGAGCCGAGGGAGGACTGAAGCTTTCTTT. The chain recombines TRBV30 with TRBJ1-1; D is ambiguous. In germline, CDR1 is GTSNPN, CDR2 SVGIG (reference sequence). The length of the CDR3 is 12 residues. Trimming pared 3 bases from V and 5 bases from J, leaving 10 bases between. The variable domain in full, completed from reference TRBV30 and TRBJ1-1, reads SQTIHQWPATLVQPVGSPLSLECTVEGTSNPNLYWYRQAAGRGLQLLFYSVGIGQISSEVPQNLSASRPQDRQFILSSKKLLLSDSGFYLCAWSRGRTEAFFGQGTRLTVV.

The chain carries TRBV5-6 and TRBJ2-7, with D tentatively TRBD2 (6 bases). Trimming pared 4 bases from V and 3 bases from J, leaving 11 bases between. Germline lookup yields CDR1 SGHDT and CDR2 YYEEEE. The CDR3 contains 13 residues. CDR3 bases: TGTGCCAGCAGCCGGGGGAGAGACTACGAGCAGTACTTC. Protein sequence: CASSRGRDYEQYF.